The present entry profiles one TCR beta chain with its context. The antigen remains unidentified. The sample belongs to a study of OX40 agonist ivuxolimab in advanced cancers. Study details: The study gave patients intravenous ivuxolimab at 0.01 to 10 mg/kg every 2 weeks. Of mixed ages from 23 to 79 and averaging approximately 60 years, the group was almost 85% male.

Here immunoSEQ multiplex PCR was the method, and the copy in TCRdb shows in-frame clones only, minus some. The sample lists 55,000 to 70,000 clones; 80% were seen once. General study findings and limits: Both blood CD4+ and CD8+ T cells showed clonal growth by week 6 at 0.1 to 3.0 mg/kg. CD8+ T cells (on average) carried more expanded clones than CD4+ T cells.

Germline-derived CDR1 and CDR2 are SGHNT and YENEEA. The CDR3 extends over 14 amino acids. V shed 5 bases and J shed 3 bases, with 14 bases lying between them. The chain couples TRBV11-3 to TRBJ2-7, with no clear D. The receptor was isolated from an adult with an advanced solid tumor such as melanoma, head and neck, liver or kidney cancer. The starting material was CD4+ or CD8+ T cells sorted from blood, obtained in a trial of the OX40 agonist ivuxolimab. CDR3 loop: CASSPGLGFYEQYF. In DNA form, the CDR3 reads TGTGCCAGCAGCCCCGGCTTAGGGTTCTACGAGCAGTACTTC.